What follows are 21 T cell receptor beta chains derived from one specimen sequenced in a study of cytomegalovirus exposure and HLA in healthy donors. Amplification used 60 Vbeta primers and 13 Jbeta primers. TCRdb's table, derived via immunoSEQ multiplex PCR, lists solely in-frame clones and lacks some. This sample carries roughly 84,000 clones, around 77% of them seen once, and the ten largest clones take around 3.2%. Sequenced material: PBMCs. These receptors came from a man aged 45-65 years in good health and CMV-seronegative.

The gene calls are TRBV11-2 and TRBJ2-7, with a tentative D call TRBD1 (6 bases). Trimming took 1 base from V and 2 from J, leaving 15 bases between them. The CDR3 totals 16 residues. The germline V gene has CDR1 SGHAT and CDR2 FQNNGV. DNA of the CDR3: TGTGCCAGCAGCTTAGTCGCCGGGACAAGACCCTACGAGCAGTACTTC. The encoded protein is CASSLVAGTRPYEQYF.

The rearrangement uses TRBV9 and TRBJ1-1; maybe TRBD1 (5 bases). The V gene lost 3 bases and the J gene lost 0 bases, with 6 bases spanning the gap. This CDR3 is 13 amino acids long. From germline, CDR1 is SGDLS and CDR2 YYNGEE. CDR3 bases: TGTGCCAGCAGCGCGGGGGTGAACACTGAAGCTTTCTTT. This encodes CASSAGVNTEAFF.

The chain employs TRBV2 and TRBJ2-3; 8 nucleotides agree with TRBD1. CDR3 size: 16 residues. J was trimmed by 4 bases and V by 7 bases; bases with no gene match: 13. CDR1 is SNHLY and CDR2 is FYNNEI in the germline V gene. As DNA, the CDR3 is TGTGCCAGCACCAGGGCAGGGGGCGGTTGGGCAGATACGCAGTATTTT. Its protein is CASTRAGGGWADTQYF. Full variable domain (missing parts from reference TRBV2 and TRBJ2-3): EPEVTQTPSHQVTQMGQEVILRCVPISNHLYFYWYRQILGQKVEFLVSFYNNEISEKSEIFDDQFSVERPDGSNFTLKIRSTKLEDSAMYFCASTRAGGGWADTQYFGPGTRLTVL.

The chain carries TRBV11-2 and TRBJ2-3; D not resolved. With 7 bases removed from V and 0 bases from J, the gap between germline ends came to 17 bases. The CDR3 is 16 amino acids. CDR1 and CDR2 (germline): SGHAT, FQNNGV. CDR3: CASTPNSRSSTDTQYF. CDR3 nucleotide sequence: TGTGCCAGCACCCCGAACTCGAGGTCTAGCACAGATACGCAGTATTTT.

V gene TRBV30 combines with J gene TRBJ2-2, with a possible D match to TRBD2 (6 bases). CDR3 length: 11 residues. Germline CDR1 reads GTSNPN; CDR2 reads SVGIG (reference sequence). CDR3 loop: CALAVTGELFF. The CDR3 region has the DNA TGTGCGTTAGCGGTTACCGGGGAGCTGTTTTTT.

The chain employs TRBV6-1 and TRBJ2-1; 13 bases match TRBD2. The CDR3 has 15 residues. The germline V gene has CDR1 MNHNS and CDR2 SASEGT. V shed 5 bases and J 6 bases; nucleotides not matched to a gene: 4. This CDR3 reads CASSSGLAGANEQFF. CDR3 nucleotides: TGTGCCAGCAGTTCCGGACTAGCGGGGGCCAATGAGCAGTTCTTC.

This clone was counted between two and nine times. The rearrangement links TRBV5-1 to TRBJ1-4; no clear D gene. Germline CDR1 is SGHRS and CDR2 is YFSETQ. V was clipped by 4 bases and J by 7 bases, with 20 bases between them. There are 16 residues in the CDR3. CDR3: CASSATGRPDFEKLFF. The CDR3 nucleotides are TGCGCCAGCAGCGCCACGGGGAGACCGGATTTTGAAAAACTGTTTTTT.

This chain joins TRBV18 and TRBJ2-7, with D perhaps TRBD1 (5 bases). The CDR3 totals 15 residues. V was pared by 0 bases and J by 6 bases, with 15 bases between. The V gene's germline CDR1 is KGHSH and CDR2 LQKENI. The CDR3 loop reads CASSPPGTGRAEQYF. In nucleotides, the CDR3 is TGTGCCAGCTCACCACCCGGTACAGGCCGGGCCGAGCAGTACTTC.

The chain carries TRBV5-1 and TRBJ2-5, with a tentative D call TRBD1 (5 bases). The CDR3 length is 16 residues. The V and J ends lost 0 bases and 2 bases respectively, with 14 bases between them. In germline, CDR1 is SGHRS, CDR2 YFSETQ. The CDR3 bases are TGCGCCAGCAGCTTGGTAGAAGGAAAGGGGCAAGAGACCCAGTACTTC. This gives the protein CASSLVEGKGQETQYF. Full variable domain (outside the CDR3, taken from reference TRBV5-1 and TRBJ2-5): KAGVTQTPRYLIKTRGQQVTLSCSPISGHRSVSWYQQTPGQGLQFLFEYFSETQRNKGNFPGRFSGRQFSNSRSEMNVSTLELGDSALYLCASSLVEGKGQETQYFGPGTRLLVL.

The chain carries TRBV7-9 and TRBJ2-7, with a possible D match to TRBD1 (6 bases). Trimming stripped 0 bases from V and 0 bases from J, with 15 bases between. Germline CDR1 SEHNR, CDR2 FQNEAQ (reference sequence). The CDR3 is made up of 17 amino acids. This CDR3 reads CASSLAPGHQSSYEQYF. The CDR3 coding sequence is TGTGCCAGCAGCTTAGCCCCGGGACACCAGAGCTCCTACGAGCAGTACTTC.

This clone was recorded a few times. J is TRBJ2-3 and V is TRBV5-8, with D possibly being TRBD2 (6 bases). The V end was cut by 3 bases, the J end by 11 bases, with 13 bases between. The CDR3 covers 12 residues. From germline, CDR1 is SGHTS and CDR2 YDEGEE. The CDR3, as DNA: TGTGCCAGCAGCTGGAGGGTCGGGGGGCAGTATTTT. It specifies CASSWRVGGQYF.

This clone occurred once. This chain connects TRBV27 to TRBJ2-7; D might be TRBD1 (6 bases). Per germline, CDR1 MNHEY and CDR2 SMNVEV (reference sequence). V was clipped by 0 bases and J by 1 base, with 10 bases between them. There are 15 residues in the CDR3. CDR3 residues: CASSLSGTFSYEQYF. The CDR3 region has the DNA TGTGCCAGCAGTTTATCCGGGACATTTTCCTACGAGCAGTACTTC.

The chain couples TRBV14 to TRBJ2-1; D is undetermined. Trimming took 4 bases from V and 4 from J, leaving 14 bases between them. Germline loops: CDR1 SGHDN, CDR2 FVKESK. The CDR3 has 15 amino acids. CDR3 protein: CASSLPRTTYNEQFF. CDR3 sequence (DNA): TGTGCCAGCAGCCTCCCCCGAACCACTTACAATGAGCAGTTCTTC.

The chain couples TRBV28 to TRBJ1-5, with D hard to call. Per the germline V gene, CDR1 is MDHEN and CDR2 is SYDVKM. With 3 bases removed from V and 0 bases from J, the gap between germline ends came to 12 bases. This CDR3 is 16 amino acids long. CDR3 in amino acids: CASSFVSNLSNQPQHF. The CDR3 DNA is TGTGCCAGCAGTTTTGTGAGTAACCTTAGCAATCAGCCCCAGCATTTT. Full variable domain (rest looked up from reference TRBV28 and TRBJ1-5): DVKVTQSSRYLVKRTGEKVFLECVQDMDHENMFWYRQDPGLGLRLIYFSYDVKMKEKGDIPEGYSVSREKKERFSLILESASTNQTSMYLCASSFVSNLSNQPQHFGDGTRLSIL.

The rearrangement links TRBV19 to TRBJ2-7; 7 nucleotides match TRBD1. Trimming took 0 bases from V and 7 from J; bases not matched to a gene: 9. Germline V CDR1 and CDR2: LNHDA, SQIVND (reference sequence). The CDR3 contains 15 residues. The CDR3 is CASSIEGGMGWEQYF. In DNA form, the CDR3 reads TGTGCCAGTAGTATAGAAGGGGGCATGGGATGGGAGCAGTACTTC.

This sequence joins TRBV9 and TRBJ2-2; 9 nucleotides agree with TRBD2. Germline values: CDR1 SGDLS, CDR2 YYNGEE. There are 15 residues in the CDR3. The V and J ends lost 1 base and 4 bases, in that order; junction bases with no gene match: 2. The CDR3 sequence is CASSVIAGATGELFF. Written as DNA, the CDR3 is TGTGCCAGCAGCGTAATAGCGGGGGCCACCGGGGAGCTGTTTTTT.

This clone was seen more than once but under ten times. J is TRBJ2-3 and V is TRBV13, with D maybe TRBD1 (6 bases). V was shortened by 5 bases and J by 4 bases, with 16 bases between the two germline ends. The germline gives CDR1 PRHDT, CDR2 FYEKMQ (reference sequence). The CDR3 has 15 amino acids. CDR3 loop: CASSVQGFGADTQYF. As DNA, the CDR3 is TGTGCCAGCAGCGTACAGGGATTTGGAGCAGATACGCAGTATTTT. The full variable domain, rest sourced from reference TRBV13 and TRBJ2-3, is AAGVIQSPRHLIKEKRETATLKCYPIPRHDTVYWYQQGPGQDPQFLISFYEKMQSDKGSIPDRFSAQQFSDYHSELNMSSLELGDSALYFCASSVQGFGADTQYFGPGTRLTVL.

V and J are TRBV19 and TRBJ1-1, with D unresolved. This CDR3 contains 14 residues. Germline CDR1 reads LNHDA; CDR2 reads SQIVND (reference sequence). The V and J ends lost 7 bases and 1 base respectively, with 13 bases between them. The CDR3 protein is CASILGGGNTEAFF. The CDR3 DNA sequence: TGTGCCAGTATCCTAGGAGGTGGGAACACTGAAGCTTTCTTT. Complete variable domain (other parts from reference TRBV19 and TRBJ1-1): DGGITQSPKYLFRKEGQNVTLSCEQNLNHDAMYWYRQDPGQGLRLIYYSQIVNDFQKGDIAEGYSVSREKKESFPLTVTSAQKNPTAFYLCASILGGGNTEAFFGQGTRLTVV.

The gene calls are TRBV11-3 and TRBJ1-3; D is perhaps TRBD1 (5 bases). V lost 1 base and J lost 0, with 16 bases in between. The CDR3 loop spans 18 amino acids. Germline V lookup: CDR1 SGHNT, CDR2 YENEEA. CDR3 protein: CASSLGRGAGFSGNTIYF. The CDR3 DNA reads TGTGCCAGCAGCTTAGGTCGTGGGGCTGGTTTCTCTGGAAACACCATATATTTT. The full variable domain, rest sourced from reference TRBV11-3 and TRBJ1-3, is EAGVVQSPRYKIIEKKQPVAFWCNPISGHNTLYWYLQNLGQGPELLIRYENEEAVDDSQLPKDRFSAERLKGVDSTLKIQPAELGDSAVYLCASSLGRGAGFSGNTIYFGEGSWLTVV.

The chain has TRBV6-6 and TRBJ1-6; D ambiguous. The germline V gene has CDR1 MNHNY and CDR2 SVGAGI (reference sequence). The CDR3 covers 14 residues. V dropped 4 bases and J dropped 10 bases, with 14 bases sitting between them. The CDR3 region is CASSSGDVWSPLHF. CDR3 nucleotide sequence: TGTGCCAGCAGTTCAGGTGACGTTTGGTCACCCCTCCACTTT.

The J gene is TRBJ2-5, the V gene TRBV10-2, with 8 bases matching TRBD1. The trim removed 6 bases at V and 2 bases at J, leaving 8 bases unmatched. Germline V gives CDR1 WSHSY, CDR2 SAAADI. This CDR3 is 15 amino acids long. In DNA, the CDR3 is TGCGCCAGCAGAAGGACAGGGACTGATCAAGAGACCCAGTACTTC. This encodes CASRRTGTDQETQYF.